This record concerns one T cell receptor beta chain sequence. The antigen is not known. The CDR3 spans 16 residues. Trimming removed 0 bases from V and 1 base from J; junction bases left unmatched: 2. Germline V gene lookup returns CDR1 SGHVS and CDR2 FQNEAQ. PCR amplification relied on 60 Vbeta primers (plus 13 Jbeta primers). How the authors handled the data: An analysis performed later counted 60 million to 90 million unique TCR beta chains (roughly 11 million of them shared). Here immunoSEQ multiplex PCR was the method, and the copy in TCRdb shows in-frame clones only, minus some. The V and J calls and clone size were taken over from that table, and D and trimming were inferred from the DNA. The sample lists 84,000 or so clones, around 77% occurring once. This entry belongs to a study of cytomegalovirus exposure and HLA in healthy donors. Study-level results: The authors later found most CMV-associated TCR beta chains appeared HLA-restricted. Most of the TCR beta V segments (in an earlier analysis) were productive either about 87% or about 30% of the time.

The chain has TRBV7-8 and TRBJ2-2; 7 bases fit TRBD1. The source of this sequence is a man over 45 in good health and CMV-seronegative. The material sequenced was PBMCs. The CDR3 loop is CASSLAGTVNTGELFF. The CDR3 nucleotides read TGTGCCAGCAGCTTAGCCGGGACAGTGAACACCGGGGAGCTGTTTTTT.